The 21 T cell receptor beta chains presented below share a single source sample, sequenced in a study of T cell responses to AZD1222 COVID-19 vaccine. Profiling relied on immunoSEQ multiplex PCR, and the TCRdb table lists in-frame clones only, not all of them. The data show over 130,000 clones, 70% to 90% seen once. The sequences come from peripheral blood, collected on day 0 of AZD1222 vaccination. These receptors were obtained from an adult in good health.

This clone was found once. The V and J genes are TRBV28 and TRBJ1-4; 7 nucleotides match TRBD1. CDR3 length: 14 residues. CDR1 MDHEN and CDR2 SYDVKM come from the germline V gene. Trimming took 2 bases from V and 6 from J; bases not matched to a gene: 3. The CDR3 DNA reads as TGTGCCAGCAGTTTAGGAGGGACAGATGAAAAACTGTTTTTT. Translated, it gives CASSLGGTDEKLFF.

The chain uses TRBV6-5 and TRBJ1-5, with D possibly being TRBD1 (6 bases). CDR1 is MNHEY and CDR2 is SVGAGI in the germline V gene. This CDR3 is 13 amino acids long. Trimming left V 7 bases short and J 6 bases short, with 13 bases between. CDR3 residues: CASTRGSGQPQHF. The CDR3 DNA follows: TGTGCCAGCACCAGGGGTTCGGGTCAGCCCCAGCATTTT.

The CDR3 reads CASSPQEIQETQYF. CDR3 sequence (DNA): TGCGCCAGCAGCCCCCAGGAGATTCAAGAGACCCAGTACTTC. V and J are TRBV4-1 and TRBJ2-5; D uncertain. Germline values: CDR1 MGHRA, CDR2 YSYEKL. Trimming took off 4 bases at V and 2 bases at J, with 11 bases between the two ends. CDR3 length equals 14 residues.

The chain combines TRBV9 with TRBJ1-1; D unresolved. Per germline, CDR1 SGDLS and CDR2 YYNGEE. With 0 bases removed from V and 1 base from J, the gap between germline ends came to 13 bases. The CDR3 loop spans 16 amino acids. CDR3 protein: CASSVASNQANTEAFF. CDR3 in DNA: TGTGCCAGCAGCGTAGCCTCAAACCAGGCGAACACTGAAGCTTTCTTT.

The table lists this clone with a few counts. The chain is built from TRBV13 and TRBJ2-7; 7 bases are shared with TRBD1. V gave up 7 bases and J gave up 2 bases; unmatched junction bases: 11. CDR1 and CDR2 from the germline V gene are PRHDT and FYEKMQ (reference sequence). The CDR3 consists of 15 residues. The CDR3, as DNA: TGTGCCAGCACCCGCGATGGGACAGCCGCCTACGAGCAGTACTTC. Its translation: CASTRDGTAAYEQYF.

DNA for the CDR3: TGTGCCAGCAGTTTGGGCAGGAATCAGCCCCAGCATTTT. It specifies CASSLGRNQPQHF. The chain uses TRBV27 and TRBJ1-5; D is unresolved. Germline CDR1 is MNHEY and CDR2 is SMNVEV (reference sequence). The CDR3 runs to 13 residues. V lost 3 bases and J lost 4, with 7 bases in between.

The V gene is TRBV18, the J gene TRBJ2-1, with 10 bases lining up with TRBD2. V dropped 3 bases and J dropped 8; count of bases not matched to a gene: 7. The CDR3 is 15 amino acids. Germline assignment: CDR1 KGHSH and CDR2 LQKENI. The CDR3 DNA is TGTGCCAGCTCACCGCTAGCGGGAGTCTCCTATGAGCAGTTCTTC. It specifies CASSPLAGVSYEQFF.

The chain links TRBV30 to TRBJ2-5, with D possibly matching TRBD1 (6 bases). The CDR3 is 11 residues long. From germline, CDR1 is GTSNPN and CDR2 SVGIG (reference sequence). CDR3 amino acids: CAGQRQETQYF. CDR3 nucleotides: TGTGCTGGACAGAGACAAGAGACCCAGTACTTC.

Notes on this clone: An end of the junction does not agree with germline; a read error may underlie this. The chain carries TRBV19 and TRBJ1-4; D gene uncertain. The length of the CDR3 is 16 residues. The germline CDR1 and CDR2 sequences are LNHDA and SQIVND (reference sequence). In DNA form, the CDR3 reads TGTGTCAGTCCCCGGTTCCTCAAGGGCTTAAATGAAAAACTGTTTTTT. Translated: CVSPRFLKGLNEKLFF.

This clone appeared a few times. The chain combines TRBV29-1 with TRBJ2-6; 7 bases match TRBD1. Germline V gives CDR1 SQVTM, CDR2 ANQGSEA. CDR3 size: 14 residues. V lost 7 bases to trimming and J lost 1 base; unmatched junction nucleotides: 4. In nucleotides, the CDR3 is TGCAGCGCCAGACAGGGTTCTGGGGCCAACGTCCTGACTTTC. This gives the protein CSARQGSGANVLTF. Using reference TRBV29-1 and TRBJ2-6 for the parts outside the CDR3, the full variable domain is SAVISQKPSRDICQRGTSLTIQCQVDSQVTMMFWYRQQPGQSLTLIATANQGSEATYESGFVIDKFPISRPNLTFSTLTVSNMSPEDSSIYLCSARQGSGANVLTFGAGSRLTVL.

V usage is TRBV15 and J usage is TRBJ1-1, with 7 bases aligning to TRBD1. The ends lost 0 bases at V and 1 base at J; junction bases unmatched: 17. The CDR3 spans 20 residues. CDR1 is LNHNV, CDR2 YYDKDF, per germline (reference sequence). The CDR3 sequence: CATSRDRTIGTEQRNTEAFF. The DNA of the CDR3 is TGTGCCACCAGCAGAGATAGGACGATTGGGACAGAACAAAGGAACACTGAAGCTTTCTTT.

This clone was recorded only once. The CDR3: CASSSPQGAPDEQYF. DNA for the CDR3: TGTGCCAGCAGTTCGCCCCAGGGGGCGCCGGACGAGCAGTACTTC. This chain links TRBV28 with TRBJ2-7, with 8 nucleotides matching TRBD1. The length of the CDR3 is 15 residues. The V gene end was trimmed by 4 bases and the J gene end by 5 bases; junction bases not matched to a gene: 10. Germline CDR1 and CDR2: MDHEN and SYDVKM.

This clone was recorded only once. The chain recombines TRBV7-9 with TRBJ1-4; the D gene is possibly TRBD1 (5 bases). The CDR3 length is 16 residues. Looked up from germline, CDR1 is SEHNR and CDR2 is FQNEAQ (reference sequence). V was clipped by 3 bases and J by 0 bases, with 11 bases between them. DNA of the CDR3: TGTGCCAGCAGCTTGGGGGAACGAGCAACTAATGAAAAACTGTTTTTT. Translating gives CASSLGERATNEKLFF.

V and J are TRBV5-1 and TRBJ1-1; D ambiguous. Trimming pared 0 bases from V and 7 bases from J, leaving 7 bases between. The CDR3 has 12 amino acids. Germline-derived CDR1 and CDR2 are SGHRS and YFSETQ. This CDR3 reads CASSLDWSEAFF. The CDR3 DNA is TGCGCCAGCAGCTTGGATTGGAGTGAAGCTTTCTTT.

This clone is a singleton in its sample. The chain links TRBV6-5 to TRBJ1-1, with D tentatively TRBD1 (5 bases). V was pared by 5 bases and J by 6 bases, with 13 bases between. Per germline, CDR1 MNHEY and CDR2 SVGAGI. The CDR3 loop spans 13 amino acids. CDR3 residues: CASSTGPSAEAFF. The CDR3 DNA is TGTGCCAGCAGTACGGGGCCTTCCGCTGAAGCTTTCTTT.

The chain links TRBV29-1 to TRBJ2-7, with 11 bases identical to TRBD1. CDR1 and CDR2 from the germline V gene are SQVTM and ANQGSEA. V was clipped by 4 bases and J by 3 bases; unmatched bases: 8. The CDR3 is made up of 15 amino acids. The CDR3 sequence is CSVAGQGGLGYEQYF. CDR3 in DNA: TGCAGCGTTGCGGGACAGGGGGGTTTGGGCTACGAGCAGTACTTC.

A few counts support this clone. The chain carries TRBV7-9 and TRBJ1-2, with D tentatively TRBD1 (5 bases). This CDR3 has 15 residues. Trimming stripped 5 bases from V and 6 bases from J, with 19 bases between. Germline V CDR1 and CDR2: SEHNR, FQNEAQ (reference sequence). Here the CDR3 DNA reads TGTGCCAGCAGCAGAACCGGGACTACAAAGAATGGCTACACCTTC. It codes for CASSRTGTTKNGYTF.

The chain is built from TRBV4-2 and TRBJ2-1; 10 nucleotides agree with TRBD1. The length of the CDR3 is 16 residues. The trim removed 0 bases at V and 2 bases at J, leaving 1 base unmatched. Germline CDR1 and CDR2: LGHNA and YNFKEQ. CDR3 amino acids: CASSQDGQGAYNEQFF. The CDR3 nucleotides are TGTGCCAGCAGCCAAGATGGACAGGGGGCCTACAATGAGCAGTTCTTC.

Here the CDR3 DNA reads TGTGCCAGCAGCAAGCCAGGGGGATCGGAGGATGAGCAGTTCTTC. Its translation is CASSKPGGSEDEQFF. The J gene is TRBJ2-1, the V gene TRBV7-9; 7 bases fit TRBD1. Germline V gives CDR1 SEHNR, CDR2 FQNEAQ (reference sequence). V lost 5 bases, J lost 8 bases, and 12 bases stayed unmatched. This CDR3 comprises 15 residues.

CDR3 coding DNA: TGTGCCCCCGCACGGGTAGGGTGCAACACCGGGGAGCTGTTTTTT. As protein: CAPARVGCNTGELFF. This chain links TRBV24-1 with TRBJ2-2; D call uncertain. V was cut by 12 bases and J by 2 bases, with 18 bases left in between. The CDR3 spans 15 residues. Germline V gene sequence: CDR1 KGHDR, CDR2 SFDVKD.

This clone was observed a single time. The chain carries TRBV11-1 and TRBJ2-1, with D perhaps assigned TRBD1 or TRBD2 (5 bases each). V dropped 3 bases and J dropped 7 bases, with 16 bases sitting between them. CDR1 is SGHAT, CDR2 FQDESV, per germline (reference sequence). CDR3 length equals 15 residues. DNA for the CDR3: TGTGCCAGCAGCTTCCTTCTAGCCTCAGGGAATGAGCAGTTCTTC. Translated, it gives CASSFLLASGNEQFF.